This TCR beta chain was identified in a study of control samples from healthy donors and cancer patients. Between the trimmed V and J ends, which lost 7 bases and 0 bases, there was a span of 19 bases. The CDR3 length is 16 residues. Germline CDR1 MNHNY, CDR2 SVGAGI (reference sequence). Generated by immunoSEQ multiplex PCR, the TCRdb table keeps only in-frame clones and is missing some. Here the sample spans some 110,000 clones, 83% being singletons. Sequenced input: blood. The sequence was obtained from a woman aged 45 to 65 in good health. V gene TRBV6-6 combines with J gene TRBJ2-7, with D possibly being TRBD2 (6 bases). In nucleotides, the CDR3 is TGTGCCAGCACCAGAGGTAGCGGTCGAAGCTCCTACGAGCAGTACTTC. Its translation is CASTRGSGRSSYEQYF.